Listed below are T cell receptor beta chains from one sample, sequenced in a study of T cell repertoires in cytomegalovirus infection. TCRdb used MiXCR to reprocess the reads, holding one entry per CDR3 protein. This sample has 270,000 or so distinct CDR3 sequences, with approximately 15% found just once. The specimen sequenced was CD8+ T cells from PBMCs. All receptors come from a human donor in good health (CMV status not recorded). Some clones in this sample may be carry-over from other donors' samples. Both conserved end residues are part of each CDR3. D genes are given only for firm matches. Not every row has a clone size; where given, it reads once, few, many or a size class.

clone_size j_call v_call d_call cdr3_nt cdr3_aa
many TRBJ2-1 TRBV11-2 . TGTGCCAGCAGCCCCCTGGTTGATAATTACGGGTTCTCCTACAATGAGCAGTTCTTC CASSPLVDNYGFSYNEQFF
. TRBJ2-7 TRBV5-5 . TGTGCCAGCAGCTTGTGGGGACCACAGTACGAGCAGTACTTC CASSLWGPQYEQYF
. TRBJ1-4 TRBV20-1 TRBD1 TGCAGTGCTGCCGGGACAGGGAATGAAAAACTGTTTTTT CSAAGTGNEKLFF
many TRBJ1-2 TRBV11-2 TRBD1 TGTGCCAGCAGCCGGGGACAGGGGGCCGTCGGCTACACCTTC CASSRGQGAVGYTF
few TRBJ1-5 TRBV6-1 . TGTGCCAGCAGCCCACGGACTAGCAATCAGCCCCAGCATTTT CASSPRTSNQPQHF
many TRBJ1-1 TRBV7-2 TRBD1 TGTGCCAGCAGCTTAGAGGGGGCAGGCACTGAAGCTTTCTTT CASSLEGAGTEAFF
. TRBJ2-5 TRBV7-3 . TGTGCCAGCAGCTTATCTCAGGATACGCCCCAAGAGACCCAGTACTTC CASSLSQDTPQETQYF
. TRBJ2-7 TRBV5-1 . TGCGCCAGCAGCTTGGCCGGGAATCTTAACTACGAGCAGTACTTC CASSLAGNLNYEQYF
. TRBJ1-2 TRBV2 . TGTGCCAGCAGTGAATTGGCCGCATCCAACTATGGCTACACCTTC CASSELAASNYGYTF
few TRBJ1-2 TRBV2 . TGTGCCAGCATGACGTCGAGGAGGGAGGGCAACTATGGCTACACCTTC CASMTSRREGNYGYTF
many TRBJ2-3 TRBV5-6 . TGTGCCAGCAGCTTGGTATCTAGCACAGATACGCAGTATTTT CASSLVSSTDTQYF
few TRBJ2-1 TRBV25-1 . TGTGCCAGCAGGACAAAGGGGGAACGACACGACAATGAGCAGTTCTTC CASRTKGERHDNEQFF
. TRBJ2-5 TRBV5-6 TRBD2 TGTGCCAGCAGCTTGGCCGCTAGCGGGGGGTCAGAGACCCAGTACTTC CASSLAASGGSETQYF
few TRBJ2-7 TRBV14 TRBD2 TGTGCCAGCAGCCAAGAGCTACTAGCGGGGGGGGGATCCTACGAGCAGTACTTC CASSQELLAGGGSYEQYF
. TRBJ2-1 TRBV29-1 . TGCAGCTCCTGGAAATACAATGAGCAGTTCTTC CSSWKYNEQFF
many TRBJ2-2 TRBV7-2 . TGTGCCAGCACCCGTGAATTCACCGGGGAGCTGTTTTTT CASTREFTGELFF
many TRBJ2-1 TRBV10-3 . TGTGCCATCAGTGAGGGGCAGGGGCCTTACAATGAGCAGTTCTTC CAISEGQGPYNEQFF
. TRBJ2-1 TRBV11-2 . TGTGCCAGCAGCTTAGGGGGGGTTAAGTTCTTC CASSLGGVKFF
few TRBJ1-5 TRBV12-3/TRBV12-4 . TGTGCCAGCAGAAGTGACGGGGCGACCCAGCATTTT CASRSDGATQHF
. TRBJ1-4 TRBV3-1 . TGTGCCAGCAGCCGCCGGGAGGAAAATGAAAAACTGTTTTTT CASSRREENEKLFF
. TRBJ2-7 TRBV5-6 . TGTGCCAGCAGCTTGCCGACAGAAACCTACGAGCAGTACTTC CASSLPTETYEQYF
. TRBJ2-3 TRBV28 . TGTGCCAGCTCCCTGCAGAGGGCCTCAAGCACAGATACGCAGTATTTT CASSLQRASSTDTQYF
. TRBJ2-1 TRBV7-9 TRBD1 TGTGCCAGCAGCTTGAGACAGGGTGATATTAGGGCTTTCATGGAGCAGTTCTTC CASSLRQGDIRAFMEQFF
few TRBJ2-1 TRBV4-2 . TGTGCCAGCAGCCAAGATCAGGCTAGCTCCTACAATGAGCAGTTCTTC CASSQDQASSYNEQFF
many TRBJ2-7 TRBV7-2 . TGTGCCAGCAGCTTAAGCAGAGTAGGGTACGAGCAGTACTTC CASSLSRVGYEQYF